The 20 T cell receptor beta chains below all came from one sample that was sequenced in a study of cytomegalovirus exposure and HLA in healthy donors. PCR involved 60 Vbeta and 13 Jbeta primers. Clones were read by immunoSEQ multiplex PCR, and TCRdb kept only the in-frame ones, dropping some. Here the sample spans around 20,000 clones, more than 80% being singletons. Sequencing input: PBMCs. The receptors shown here come from a human donor in good health.

The J gene is TRBJ1-1, the V gene TRBV29-1; no definite D call. With 3 bases removed from V and 0 bases from J, the gap between germline ends came to 8 bases. This CDR3 spans 13 amino acids. From germline, CDR1 is SQVTM and CDR2 ANQGSEA. CDR3 loop: CSVEGTLNTEAFF. The CDR3 DNA is TGCAGCGTTGAGGGCACATTGAACACTGAAGCTTTCTTT.

A remark on this clone: The junction does not match germline at one end; this may be a read error. This chain uses TRBV5-4 with TRBJ1-6; 7 bases are shared with TRBD1. CDR1 and CDR2 (germline): SGHNT, YYREEE (reference sequence). The CDR3 extends over 19 amino acids. DNA for the CDR3: TGTGCCGGCAGCTTCAGCCCGAGCAAAAGGACAGGCCGATATTCACCCCTCCACTTT. Translating gives CAGSFSPSKRTGRYSPLHF.

The chain employs TRBV2 and TRBJ2-2; TRBD2 matches at 8 bases. V shed 7 bases and J 7 bases; nucleotides not matched to a gene: 5. Germline lookup yields CDR1 SNHLY and CDR2 FYNNEI. The CDR3 runs to 13 residues. This CDR3 is CASMLAGIGELFF. The CDR3 DNA is TGTGCCAGCATGCTAGCGGGTATCGGGGAGCTGTTTTTT. Combining the CDR3 with reference TRBV2 and TRBJ2-2 gives the whole variable domain EPEVTQTPSHQVTQMGQEVILRCVPISNHLYFYWYRQILGQKVEFLVSFYNNEISEKSEIFDDQFSVERPDGSNFTLKIRSTKLEDSAMYFCASMLAGIGELFFGEGSRLTVL.

V and J are TRBV5-5 and TRBJ1-1; D not certain. Germline V gene sequence: CDR1 SGHKS, CDR2 YYEKEE (reference sequence). There are 14 residues in the CDR3. Trimming took off 0 bases at V and 2 bases at J, with 8 bases between the two ends. CDR3 bases: TGTGCCAGCAGCTTGGTCAGTATCAACACTGAAGCTTTCTTT. As protein: CASSLVSINTEAFF.

For this clone: This sample also contains other DNA sequences that code for the same CDR3. The chain recombines TRBV4-3 with TRBJ1-2; TRBD1 matches at 7 bases. Germline V gene lookup returns CDR1 LGHNA and CDR2 YSLEER. The CDR3 is 15 residues long. Germline trimming cut 4 bases from V and 2 bases from J; bases unmatched to any gene: 7. CDR3 sequence reads: CASSPRDSYNYGYTF. The CDR3 DNA is TGCGCCAGCAGCCCTAGGGACAGCTACAACTATGGCTACACCTTC.

The gene calls are TRBV6-5 and TRBJ1-2, with 7 bases identical to TRBD1. V shed 0 bases and J 8 bases; nucleotides not matched to a gene: 12. The germline gives CDR1 MNHEY, CDR2 SVGAGI. The CDR3 length is 16 residues. The CDR3 region is CASSYSKRGRLAGYTF. The CDR3 nucleotides are TGTGCCAGCAGTTACTCGAAGAGGGGGCGACTGGCCGGCTACACCTTC.

The chain carries TRBV6-1 and TRBJ2-1; D is possibly TRBD2 (5 bases). From germline, CDR1 is MNHNS and CDR2 SASEGT. Between the trimmed V and J ends, which lost 3 bases and 0 bases, there was a span of 15 bases. This CDR3 is built from 17 residues. The CDR3 region is CASSEKRVTSSYNEQFF. CDR3 sequence (DNA): TGTGCCAGCAGTGAGAAACGGGTAACTAGCTCCTACAATGAGCAGTTCTTC.

V usage is TRBV29-1 and J usage is TRBJ1-2, with 7 bases matching TRBD1. From germline, CDR1 is SQVTM and CDR2 ANQGSEA. The CDR3 is 12 residues long. Trimming cost V 7 bases and J 4 bases; bases outside gene matches: 6. Written as DNA, the CDR3 is TGCAGCGGCGGACAGGATATCTATGGCTACACCTTC. Translated, it gives CSGGQDIYGYTF.

This chain joins TRBV2 and TRBJ1-4, with D maybe TRBD1 (6 bases). With 6 bases removed from V and 5 bases from J, the gap between germline ends came to 16 bases. The CDR3 extends over 15 amino acids. Germline CDR1 is SNHLY and CDR2 is FYNNEI. The CDR3 DNA reads as TGTGCCAGCAGGACAACTGGACAGAGCAATGAAAAACTGTTTTTT. Translation: CASRTTGQSNEKLFF.

This clone was seen only once. The CDR3 DNA follows: TGTGCCTGGAGTGCCACTAACACCGGGGAGCTGTTTTTT. Translating gives CAWSATNTGELFF. The chain recombines TRBV30 with TRBJ2-2; no clear D. Trimming removed 1 base at V and 2 bases at J, with 5 bases between. The CDR3 has 13 amino acids. Germline V CDR1 and CDR2: GTSNPN, SVGIG (reference sequence).

V usage is TRBV9 and J usage is TRBJ2-2; perhaps TRBD2 as D (5 bases). This CDR3 is built from 17 residues. Per germline, CDR1 SGDLS and CDR2 YYNGEE. Trimming removed 4 bases at V and 0 bases at J, with 16 bases between. The CDR3 region is CASSPLGSGPNTGELFF. In DNA, the CDR3 is TGTGCCAGCAGCCCACTGGGAAGCGGACCGAACACCGGGGAGCTGTTTTTT.

The V gene is TRBV7-2, the J gene TRBJ1-5; D not resolved. V was trimmed by 7 bases and J by 6 bases, leaving 10 bases between them. Germline CDR1 reads SGHTA; CDR2 reads FQGNSA. There are 12 residues in the CDR3. The CDR3 DNA sequence: TGTGCCAGCACCTTCAACAGTCAGCCCCAGCATTTT. Translating gives CASTFNSQPQHF.

The chain links TRBV7-8 to TRBJ2-5; 7 nucleotides agree with TRBD2. Losses at the gene ends were 3 bases for V and 4 bases for J; bases not matched to a gene: 2. CDR1 and CDR2 (germline): SGHVS, FQNEAQ. This CDR3 is built from 13 residues. CDR3: CASSLGGGETQYF. For the CDR3, the DNA is TGTGCCAGCAGCTTGGGGGGGGGAGAGACCCAGTACTTC.

The chain recombines TRBV29-1 with TRBJ1-4; D not resolved. The CDR3 spans 13 residues. The V end lost 4 bases, the J end lost 3 bases, and 9 bases lay between the germline ends. In germline, CDR1 is SQVTM, CDR2 ANQGSEA. CDR3 bases: TGCAGCGTTGCGAGGGTGCCTAATGAAAAACTGTTTTTT. This codes for CSVARVPNEKLFF.

This clone has just a few counts. The V and J genes are TRBV7-9 and TRBJ1-4; a weak D match, TRBD1 (6 bases). Trimming shortened V by 3 bases and J by 7 bases, and 21 bases separated the two germline ends. Per germline, CDR1 SEHNR and CDR2 FQNEAQ (reference sequence). The CDR3 has 17 residues. The DNA of the CDR3 is TGTGCCAGCAGCTTCCCCCTACAGGGCCTGACGACTGAAAAACTGTTTTTT. This encodes CASSFPLQGLTTEKLFF.

The chain joins TRBV18 to TRBJ2-7; D is perhaps TRBD2 (5 bases). The CDR3 is 14 amino acids. Trimming took 6 bases from V and 2 from J, leaving 14 bases between them. Germline CDR1 and CDR2: KGHSH and LQKENI. The CDR3 coding sequence is TGTGCCAGCTCCCCGGAGGTGGGTCCCTACGAGCAGTACTTC. Translating it yields CASSPEVGPYEQYF.

The chain recombines TRBV29-1 with TRBJ2-4, with no clear D. Germline V lookup: CDR1 SQVTM, CDR2 ANQGSEA. Trimming pared 1 base from V and 4 bases from J, leaving 11 bases between. This CDR3 contains 14 residues. CDR3 sequence: CSVEGPNEKNIQYF. CDR3 sequence (DNA): TGCAGCGTTGAAGGGCCGAACGAAAAAAACATTCAGTACTTC. The complete variable domain, with remaining parts taken from reference TRBV29-1 and TRBJ2-4, reads SAVISQKPSRDICQRGTSLTIQCQVDSQVTMMFWYRQQPGQSLTLIATANQGSEATYESGFVIDKFPISRPNLTFSTLTVSNMSPEDSSIYLCSVEGPNEKNIQYFGAGTRLSVL.

V usage is TRBV30 and J usage is TRBJ1-2, with no clear D. CDR3 size: 12 residues. In germline, CDR1 is GTSNPN, CDR2 SVGIG (reference sequence). The V gene lost 8 bases and the J gene lost 11 bases, with 21 bases spanning the gap. CDR3 residues: CAGGLRANRYTF. Here the CDR3 DNA reads TGTGCCGGAGGGTTAAGGGCCAACCGATACACCTTC.

This clone appeared once. V is TRBV7-2 and J is TRBJ2-7, with 14 bases aligning to TRBD2. This CDR3 comprises 14 residues. Germline CDR1 and CDR2: SGHTA and FQGNSA. Losses at the gene ends were 6 bases for V and 9 bases for J; bases not matched to a gene: 7. The DNA of the CDR3 is TGTGCCAGCAGTTTTGGGACTAGCGGGGGAGTGCAGTACTTC. This translates into CASSFGTSGGVQYF.

The rearrangement links TRBV10-3 to TRBJ2-6; D ambiguous. V was cut by 3 bases and J by 4 bases, with 16 bases left in between. The CDR3 runs to 17 residues. Germline lookup yields CDR1 ENHRY and CDR2 SYGVKD. This chain's CDR3 is CAISDPPMHSGANVLTF. DNA for the CDR3: TGTGCCATCAGTGATCCCCCTATGCATTCCGGGGCCAACGTCCTGACTTTC.